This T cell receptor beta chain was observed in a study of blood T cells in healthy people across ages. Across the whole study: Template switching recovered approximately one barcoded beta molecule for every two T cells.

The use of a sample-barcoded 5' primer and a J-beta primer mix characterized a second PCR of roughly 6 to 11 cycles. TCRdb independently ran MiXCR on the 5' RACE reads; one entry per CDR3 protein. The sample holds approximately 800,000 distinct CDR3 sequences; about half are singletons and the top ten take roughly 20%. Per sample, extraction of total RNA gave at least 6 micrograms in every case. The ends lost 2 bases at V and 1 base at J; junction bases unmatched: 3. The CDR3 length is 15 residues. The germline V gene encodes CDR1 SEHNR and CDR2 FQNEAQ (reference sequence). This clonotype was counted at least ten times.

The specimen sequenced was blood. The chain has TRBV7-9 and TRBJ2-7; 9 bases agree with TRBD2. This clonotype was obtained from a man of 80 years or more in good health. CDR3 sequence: CASSLKAGGSYEQYF. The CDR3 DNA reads TGTGCCAGCAGCTTAAAAGCGGGAGGTTCCTACGAGCAGTACTTC.